Sequencing of this T cell receptor (beta chain) was carried out in a study of blood T cell repertoires in COVID-19. Study-level background: Some COVID-19 samples were acute and others convalescent; all came from the United States, Italy and Spain. From T cells, B-cell-depleted T cells, or PBMCs came the material, which was cDNA or gDNA.

In germline, CDR1 is LGHNA, CDR2 YSLEER. The ends were cut back, 1 base at V and 0 bases at J, with 19 bases in the middle. This CDR3 is built from 20 residues. This clone was picked up one time. As handled by the study authors: Cell counts per sample came from amplifying reference gene primers. TCRdb keeps only in-frame clones here, not all; method: immunoSEQ multiplex PCR. V and J calls and clone size follow that table, whereas D and trimming were derived from the DNA. The data show roughly 180,000 clones, about 86% seen once. The V and J genes are TRBV4-3 and TRBJ2-6, with D possibly TRBD2 on 5 matching bases. The material sequenced was peripheral blood. The sequence was obtained from a man between 65 and 85 years old with active or convalescent COVID-19. CDR3 coding DNA: TGCGCCAGCAGCCAAGTGGCTCGTGGAGGCTATTACTCTGGGGCCAACGTCCTGACTTTC. Its protein is CASSQVARGGYYSGANVLTF.